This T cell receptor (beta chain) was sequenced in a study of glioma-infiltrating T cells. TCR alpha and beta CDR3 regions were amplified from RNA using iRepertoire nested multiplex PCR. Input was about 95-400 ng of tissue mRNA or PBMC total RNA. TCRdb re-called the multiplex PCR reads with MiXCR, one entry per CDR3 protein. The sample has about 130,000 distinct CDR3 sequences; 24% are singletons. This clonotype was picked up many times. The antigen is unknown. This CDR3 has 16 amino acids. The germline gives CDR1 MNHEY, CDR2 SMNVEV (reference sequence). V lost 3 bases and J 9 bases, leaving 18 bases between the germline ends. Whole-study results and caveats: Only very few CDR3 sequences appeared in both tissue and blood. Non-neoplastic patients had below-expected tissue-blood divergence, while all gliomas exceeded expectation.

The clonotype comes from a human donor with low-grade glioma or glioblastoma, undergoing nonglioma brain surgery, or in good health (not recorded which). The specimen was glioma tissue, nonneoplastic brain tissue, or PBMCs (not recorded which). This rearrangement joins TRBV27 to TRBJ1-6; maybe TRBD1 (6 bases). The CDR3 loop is CASSFRAGATGSPLHF. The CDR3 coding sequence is TGTGCCAGCAGTTTCAGGGCAGGGGCCACTGGTTCACCCCTCCACTTT.